This is a list of T cell receptor beta chains from one sample in a study of a mutant IDH1 vaccine in newly diagnosed glioma. Method: immunoSEQ multiplex PCR; TCRdb's copy keeps in-frame clones and lacks some. The sample records tens of thousands of clones, less than 70% being singletons. Antigen specificity for these receptors is unknown. This material consisted of peripheral blood mononuclear cells (PBMCs), taken from a glioma patient whose treatment included an IDH1 peptide vaccine. These receptors were obtained from a man aged 35-49 years with glioma. Some clones in this sample may be carry-over from other donors' samples. Each CDR3 is given with its conserved first and last residue. A D gene is named only where the DNA matches it firmly.

d_call	v_call	j_call	cdr3_aa
TRBD2	TRBV7-2	TRBJ2-3	CASSFRDYTDTQYF
.	TRBV7-9	TRBJ2-7	CASSQEAENYEQYF
.	TRBV2	TRBJ2-7	CASSEPLTGVFYEQYF
.	TRBV4-1	TRBJ2-3	CASSNSMAISRYF
.	TRBV19	TRBJ2-7	CASSMAGSTYEQYF
.	TRBV2	TRBJ2-5	CASKINANQETQYF
.	TRBV10-1	TRBJ2-2	CASRSANTGELFF
.	TRBV30	TRBJ1-1	CAWNRRVGTEAFF
.	TRBV10-3	TRBJ1-1	CAISVETAPSPAFF
TRBD2	TRBV6-1	TRBJ2-3	CASSAQLAGGATAQYF
.	TRBV11-2	TRBJ2-7	CASSSMTKKSYEQYF
.	TRBV7-2	TRBJ2-7	CASSFYRDEQYF
TRBD1	TRBV29-1	TRBJ1-3	CSVVWDSLGNTIYF
.	TRBV6-1	TRBJ1-6	CASSELGGRGNSPLHF
TRBD1	TRBV2	TRBJ1-2	CATIEWGTGGYTF
.	TRBV19	TRBJ2-2	CASRSYSYTGELFF
TRBD1	TRBV30	TRBJ1-6	CAWSADRVSIGNSPLHF
.	TRBV7-2	TRBJ1-4	CASSLERWGEKLFF
.	TRBV4-1	TRBJ1-2	CASSHEGRRYGYTF
.	TRBV25-1	TRBJ2-3	CASSERLGTPRPADTQYF
.	TRBV5-6	TRBJ1-6	CASSLTGYNSPLHF
.	TRBV7-3	TRBJ2-1	CASSLLGRLGEQFF
TRBD1	TRBV25-1	TRBJ1-2	CASRTGAYGYTF
.	TRBV2	TRBJ1-6	CASSGESYNSPLHF
TRBD2	TRBV6-6	TRBJ2-7	CASSRLAGGPRYEQYF
.	TRBV6-6	TRBJ1-2	CAAKSAYGYTF
.	TRBV7-9	TRBJ2-2	CASSIQGNTGELFF
.	TRBV19	TRBJ1-4	CASKGSALGNEKLFF
.	TRBV2	TRBJ2-7	CASSFSPGTARGDEQYF
.	TRBV5-1	TRBJ2-7	CASRPRYGVPYEQYF